Below are 21 T cell receptor beta chains sequenced from a single sample in a study of blood T cell repertoires in COVID-19. Libraries were prepared by immunoSEQ multiplex PCR; TCRdb keeps only in-frame clonotypes and omits some of them. The repertoire holds around 250,000 clones, with around 83% as singletons. The material sequenced was peripheral blood. These receptors were taken from a woman aged 40 to 50 who had recovered from COVID-19.

The gene calls are TRBV25-1 and TRBJ2-5, with D possibly being TRBD2 (6 bases). V lost 8 bases and J 4 bases, leaving 17 bases between the germline ends. CDR1 MGHDK and CDR2 SYGVNS come from the germline V gene. The CDR3 is 14 residues long. The CDR3 sequence is CASRLSGERETQYF. In nucleotides, the CDR3 is TGTGCCAGCCGCCTATCGGGGGAAAGAGAGACCCAGTACTTC.

V usage is TRBV4-1 and J usage is TRBJ2-7, with 9 bases lining up with TRBD1. Germline V lookup: CDR1 MGHRA, CDR2 YSYEKL. CDR3 length equals 16 residues. After removal of 1 base from V and 3 bases from J, the junction contained 7 bases not matched to a gene. The CDR3: CASSQGSGQGFYEQYF. The CDR3 DNA reads as TGCGCCAGCAGCCAAGGATCGGGACAGGGATTCTACGAGCAGTACTTC.

J is TRBJ2-5 and V is TRBV7-9, with TRBD1 identical over 7 bases. The junction had 13 bases not matched to a gene; V was cut back by 3 bases and J by 3 bases. The CDR3 length is 17 residues. In germline, CDR1 is SEHNR, CDR2 FQNEAQ (reference sequence). CDR3 sequence reads: CASSFPATGTEEETQYF. The CDR3 DNA sequence: TGTGCCAGCAGCTTCCCCGCCACCGGGACAGAGGAAGAGACCCAGTACTTC.

This clone has a single count. This chain links TRBV5-4 with TRBJ2-4; a weak D match, TRBD1 (6 bases). Germline assignment: CDR1 SGHNT and CDR2 YYREEE (reference sequence). The CDR3 covers 14 residues. The V and J ends lost 5 bases and 5 bases respectively, with 14 bases between them. CDR3 nucleotide sequence: TGTGCCAGCAGTTTTACAGGGTCCGAAAACATTCAGTACTTC. Residues: CASSFTGSENIQYF.

This chain connects TRBV5-6 to TRBJ2-3; no definite D call. The V gene's germline CDR1 is SGHDT and CDR2 YYEEEE. Between the trimmed V and J ends, which lost 1 base and 2 bases, there was a span of 8 bases. This CDR3 comprises 14 residues. CDR3 loop: CASSLLSPTDTQYF. The CDR3 region has the DNA TGTGCCAGCAGCTTGCTTAGCCCCACAGATACGCAGTATTTT.

This chain joins TRBV18 and TRBJ2-3; D is possibly TRBD2 (7 bases). The V end lost 3 bases, the J end lost 5 bases, and 15 bases lay between the germline ends. The germline V gene encodes CDR1 KGHSH and CDR2 LQKENI. This CDR3 comprises 15 residues. The DNA for the CDR3 is TGTGCCAGCTCACCCCTTTGGGGGGGCGAAGATACGCAGTATTTT. The encoded protein is CASSPLWGGEDTQYF. The whole variable domain, filled in from reference TRBV18 and TRBJ2-3, reads NAGVMQNPRHLVRRRGQEARLRCSPMKGHSHVYWYRQLPEEGLKFMVYLQKENIIDESGMPKERFSAEFPKEGPSILRIQQVVRGDSAAYFCASSPLWGGEDTQYFGPGTRLTVL.

The chain employs TRBV6-5 and TRBJ1-2; 7 bases map to TRBD1. Germline V CDR1 and CDR2: MNHEY, SVGAGI. The CDR3 totals 13 residues. After removal of 6 bases from V and 8 bases from J, the junction contained 9 bases not matched to a gene. The CDR3 protein is CASSRYRGAGYTF. In DNA, the CDR3 is TGTGCCAGCAGCCGATACAGGGGAGCCGGCTACACCTTC.

This rearrangement joins TRBV18 to TRBJ2-7; 9 positions match TRBD1. Looked up from germline, CDR1 is KGHSH and CDR2 is LQKENI. V was clipped by 2 bases and J by 5 bases; unmatched bases: 7. The CDR3 extends over 15 amino acids. This chain's CDR3 is CASSPWEGTGNEQYF. The CDR3 DNA reads TGTGCCAGCTCACCATGGGAAGGGACAGGGAACGAGCAGTACTTC.

This clone was counted a few times. V gene TRBV11-2 combines with J gene TRBJ1-4, with D possibly being TRBD1 (5 bases). CDR3 size: 14 residues. V lost 1 base and J lost 5, with 8 bases in between. CDR1 is SGHAT, CDR2 FQNNGV, per germline. In DNA, the CDR3 is TGTGCCAGCAGCTTAGGCAGGGAAAATGAAAAACTGTTTTTT. This sequence encodes CASSLGRENEKLFF.

This clone has only a few counts. This chain joins TRBV4-1 and TRBJ2-1; TRBD2 might be the D (5 bases). CDR3 size: 15 residues. CDR1 is MGHRA, CDR2 YSYEKL, per germline. V was pared by 0 bases and J by 0 bases, with 6 bases between. Written as DNA, the CDR3 is TGCGCCAGCAGCCAAGATGAGGGCTCCTACAATGAGCAGTTCTTC. It codes for CASSQDEGSYNEQFF.

This rearrangement joins TRBV11-2 to TRBJ2-7; 7 bases align to TRBD1. The CDR3 consists of 14 residues. In germline, CDR1 is SGHAT, CDR2 FQNNGV. With 3 bases clipped from V and 3 bases from J, the junction kept 5 bases outside the gene matches. This CDR3 reads CASSFIGGSYEQYF. CDR3 in DNA: TGTGCCAGCAGCTTTATAGGGGGCAGCTACGAGCAGTACTTC.

This clone came up once. J is TRBJ2-7 and V is TRBV2; tentatively, D is TRBD1 (5 bases). The CDR3 spans 12 residues. V shed 0 bases and J shed 8 bases, with 8 bases lying between them. Germline-derived CDR1 and CDR2 are SNHLY and FYNNEI. CDR3 in amino acids: CASSEARGKQYF. CDR3 DNA: TGTGCCAGCAGTGAAGCTAGGGGAAAGCAGTACTTC.

The gene calls are TRBV30 and TRBJ2-3, with TRBD2 matching 10 bases. V shed 3 bases, J shed 0 bases, and the junction held 0 bases outside the gene matches. Germline values: CDR1 GTSNPN, CDR2 SVGIG (reference sequence). The CDR3 has 14 amino acids. The CDR3 loop reads CAWRLAGSTDTQYF. CDR3 coding DNA: TGTGCCTGGAGACTAGCGGGGAGCACAGATACGCAGTATTTT.

The chain couples TRBV4-1 to TRBJ2-7; 7 bases are a match to TRBD1. With 1 base clipped from V and 4 bases from J, the junction kept 13 bases outside the gene matches. Per the germline V gene, CDR1 is MGHRA and CDR2 is YSYEKL. The CDR3 runs 17 residues. CDR3 amino acids: CASSQVLAWDRLYEQYF. CDR3 sequence (DNA): TGCGCCAGCAGCCAAGTCTTGGCGTGGGACAGACTTTACGAGCAGTACTTC.

CDR3 DNA sequence: TGCACCAGCAGACTCTCCAGGGGAAGCCCCTACGAGCAGTACTTC. It codes for CTSRLSRGSPYEQYF. The chain couples TRBV1 to TRBJ2-7; TRBD1, the table's D call, was not compared with the DNA. TRBV1 is a recognized pseudogene. There are 15 residues in the CDR3.

The chain employs TRBV24-1 and TRBJ2-3; maybe TRBD2 (6 bases). The CDR3 consists of 15 residues. Germline loops: CDR1 KGHDR, CDR2 SFDVKD. Trimming took 1 base from V and 2 from J, leaving 9 bases between them. The CDR3 loop is CATSDFSGVTDTQYF. The DNA for the CDR3 is TGTGCCACCAGTGATTTTTCGGGGGTCACAGATACGCAGTATTTT.

The chain has TRBV28 and TRBJ2-5, with 10 bases lining up with TRBD2. The junction had 10 bases not matched to a gene; V was cut back by 5 bases and J by 4 bases. The CDR3 length is 16 residues. Germline lookup yields CDR1 MDHEN and CDR2 SYDVKM. Here the CDR3 reads CASSPRERGGVETQYF. As DNA, the CDR3 is TGTGCCAGCAGTCCCAGGGAGCGGGGGGGCGTAGAGACCCAGTACTTC.

The genes are TRBV15 and TRBJ1-3, with 7 positions matching TRBD1. The CDR3 has 14 residues. The V and J ends lost 5 bases and 7 bases, in that order; junction bases with no gene match: 8. Germline V CDR1 and CDR2: LNHNV, YYDKDF (reference sequence). CDR3 residues: CATSPQGFSNTIYF. As DNA, the CDR3 is TGTGCCACCAGCCCACAGGGGTTCAGCAACACCATATATTTT.

The chain carries TRBV2 and TRBJ2-1, with TRBD2 identical over 12 bases. The CDR3 is 14 residues long. Per the germline V gene, CDR1 is SNHLY and CDR2 is FYNNEI. V was pared by 5 bases and J by 8 bases, with 4 bases of the junction left unmatched. The CDR3 spells CASSTSGGPDEQFF. In nucleotides, the CDR3 is TGTGCCAGCAGTACTAGCGGGGGGCCGGATGAGCAGTTCTTC.

This chain's CDR3 is CASGGQARDTQYF. CDR3 nucleotide sequence: TGTGCCAGCGGTGGACAGGCTAGAGATACGCAGTATTTT. The V gene is TRBV2, the J gene TRBJ2-3; 7 bases align to TRBD1. The V and J ends lost 8 bases and 5 bases, in that order; junction bases with no gene match: 7. Germline V gene lookup returns CDR1 SNHLY and CDR2 FYNNEI. This CDR3 spans 13 amino acids.

This rearrangement joins TRBV11-3 to TRBJ1-2, with 10 bases that match TRBD1. Trimming took 1 base from V and 3 from J; bases not matched to a gene: 2. The CDR3 contains 15 residues. Germline CDR1 SGHNT, CDR2 YENEEA. The CDR3 nucleotides are TGTGCCAGCAGCTTAGGGACAGGGGGGCACTATGGCTACACCTTC. Translating it yields CASSLGTGGHYGYTF.